A selection of T cell receptor beta chains follows, all from one sample in a study of Tregs in tolerant kidney transplant recipients. Measured with immunoSEQ multiplex PCR; TCRdb has only the in-frame clones, and not every one. The sample yields some 88,000 clones, approximately 92% seen once. Material: CD8+ T cells from blood. These receptors were obtained from a human donor in good health. Both conserved end residues are part of each CDR3. The D gene is left open where the match is weak. Not all rows give a size; the values are once, few, many and, for expanded clones, a class.

V: TRBV27
D: -
size: -
J: TRBJ1-1
DNA: TGTGCCAGCAGTTCCGAAAGAGGGTACACTGAAGCTTTCTTT
CDR3: CASSSERGYTEAFF

V: TRBV9
D: -
size: -
J: TRBJ2-7
DNA: TGTGCCAGCAGCGAGGCGGGACATAGCTCCTACGAGCAGTACTTC
CDR3: CASSEAGHSSYEQYF

V: TRBV4-1
D: TRBD1
size: -
J: TRBJ2-5
DNA: TGCGCCAGCAGCCAAGGACAGGGCGGGGAGACCCAGTACTTC
CDR3: CASSQGQGGETQYF

V: TRBV9
D: -
size: -
J: TRBJ1-2
DNA: TGTGCCAGCAGCGAGACCGGGGCCGGCTACACCTTC
CDR3: CASSETGAGYTF

V: TRBV27
D: -
size: once
J: TRBJ2-7
DNA: TGTGCCAGCGAAGGTCCAGGGGCGACCACCCCATACGAGCAGTACTTC
CDR3: CASEGPGATTPYEQYF

V: TRBV10-2
D: -
size: -
J: TRBJ2-5
DNA: TGCGCCAGCAGTGATGTCAGACAAGAGACCCAGTACTTC
CDR3: CASSDVRQETQYF

V: TRBV5-4
D: -
size: large
J: TRBJ1-2
DNA: TGTGCCAGCAGCTTGGCCTTCTACAGGGAGGCCGCGTCAGGCTACACCTTC
CDR3: CASSLAFYREAASGYTF

V: TRBV4-1
D: TRBD1
size: few
J: TRBJ1-2
DNA: TGCGCCAGCAGACGTCCCGGGACAGGGATCGGCTACACCTTC
CDR3: CASRRPGTGIGYTF

V: TRBV5-1
D: TRBD2
size: -
J: TRBJ2-3
DNA: TGCGCCAGCAGCTTGTATATAGCGGGAGGGCCGAACACAGATACGCAGTATTTT
CDR3: CASSLYIAGGPNTDTQYF

V: TRBV10-3
D: TRBD2
size: -
J: TRBJ2-7
DNA: TGTGCCATCAGTGAGTTAGTGGGGAGCGGGAGCGAGTCTTACGAGCAGTACTTC
CDR3: CAISELVGSGSESYEQYF

V: TRBV2
D: TRBD2
size: -
J: TRBJ2-3
DNA: TGTGCCAGCAGGCCGGGGCTAGCGGGATTCACAGATACGCAGTATTTT
CDR3: CASRPGLAGFTDTQYF

V: TRBV6-1
D: TRBD1
size: -
J: TRBJ2-7
DNA: TGTGCCAGCGGTGACAGGGGGTTCTACGAGCAGTACTTC
CDR3: CASGDRGFYEQYF

V: TRBV27
D: TRBD1
size: -
J: TRBJ2-2
DNA: TGTGCCAGCAGCCTGAGCCCACAGGGGACCACCGGGGAGCTGTTTTTT
CDR3: CASSLSPQGTTGELFF

V: TRBV14
D: -
size: -
J: TRBJ2-1
DNA: TGTGCCAGCAGCCAAGGGTTGCCAAAACCTTACAATGAGCAGTTCTTC
CDR3: CASSQGLPKPYNEQFF